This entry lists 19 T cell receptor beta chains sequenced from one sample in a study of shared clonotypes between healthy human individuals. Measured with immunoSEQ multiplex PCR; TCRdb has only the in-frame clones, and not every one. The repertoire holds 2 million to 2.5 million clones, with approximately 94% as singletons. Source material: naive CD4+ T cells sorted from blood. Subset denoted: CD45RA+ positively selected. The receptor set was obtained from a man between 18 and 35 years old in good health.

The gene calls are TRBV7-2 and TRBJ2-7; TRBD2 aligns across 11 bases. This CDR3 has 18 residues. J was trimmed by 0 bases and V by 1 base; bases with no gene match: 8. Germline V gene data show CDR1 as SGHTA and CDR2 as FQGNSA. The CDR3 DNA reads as TGTGCCAGCAGCTTAGGGGCTAGCGGGAGGATATTCTCCTACGAGCAGTACTTC. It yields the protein CASSLGASGRIFSYEQYF.

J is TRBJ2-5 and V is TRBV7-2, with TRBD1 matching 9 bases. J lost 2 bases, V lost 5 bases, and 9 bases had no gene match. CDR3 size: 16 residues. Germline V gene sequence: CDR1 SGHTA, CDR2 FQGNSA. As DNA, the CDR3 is TGTGCCAGCAGCAAGCCCCGGGACAGGGCGCAAGAGACCCAGTACTTC. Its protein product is CASSKPRDRAQETQYF.

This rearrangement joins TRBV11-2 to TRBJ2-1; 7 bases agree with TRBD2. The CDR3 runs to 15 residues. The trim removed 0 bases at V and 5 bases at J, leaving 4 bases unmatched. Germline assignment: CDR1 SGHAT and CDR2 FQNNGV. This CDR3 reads CASSLDGRADNEQFF. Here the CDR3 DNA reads TGTGCCAGCAGCTTAGATGGGAGGGCAGACAATGAGCAGTTCTTC.

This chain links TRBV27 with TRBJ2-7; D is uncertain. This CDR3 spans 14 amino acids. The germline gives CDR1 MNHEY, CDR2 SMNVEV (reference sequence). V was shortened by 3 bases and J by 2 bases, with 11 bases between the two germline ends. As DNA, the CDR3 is TGTGCCAGCAGTTTTGCAGGTGAGGCCTACGAGCAGTACTTC. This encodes CASSFAGEAYEQYF.

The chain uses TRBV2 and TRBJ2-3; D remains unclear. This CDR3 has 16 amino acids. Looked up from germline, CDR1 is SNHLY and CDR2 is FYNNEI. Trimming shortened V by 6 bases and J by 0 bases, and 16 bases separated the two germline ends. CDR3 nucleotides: TGTGCCAGCAGCCCTCCCCTGGGCAGCAGCACAGATACGCAGTATTTT. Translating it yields CASSPPLGSSTDTQYF.

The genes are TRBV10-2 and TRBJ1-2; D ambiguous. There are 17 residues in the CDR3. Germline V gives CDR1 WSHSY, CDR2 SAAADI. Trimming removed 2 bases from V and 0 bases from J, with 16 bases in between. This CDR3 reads CASSEDRASSANYGYTF. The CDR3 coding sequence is TGCGCCAGCAGTGAGGACCGGGCCTCCTCAGCTAACTATGGCTACACCTTC.

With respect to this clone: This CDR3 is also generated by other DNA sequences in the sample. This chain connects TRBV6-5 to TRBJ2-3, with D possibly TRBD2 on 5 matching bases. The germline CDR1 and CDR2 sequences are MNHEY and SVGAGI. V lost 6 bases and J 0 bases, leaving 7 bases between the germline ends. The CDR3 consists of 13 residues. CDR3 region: CASSRTSTDTQYF. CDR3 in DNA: TGTGCCAGCAGCCGGACTAGCACAGATACGCAGTATTTT.

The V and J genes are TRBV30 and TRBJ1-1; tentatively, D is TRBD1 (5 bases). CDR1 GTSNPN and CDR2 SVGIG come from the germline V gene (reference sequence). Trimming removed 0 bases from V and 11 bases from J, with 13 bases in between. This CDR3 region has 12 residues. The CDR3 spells CAWSVLSRAAFF. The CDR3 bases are TGTGCCTGGAGTGTACTATCCAGGGCTGCTTTCTTT.

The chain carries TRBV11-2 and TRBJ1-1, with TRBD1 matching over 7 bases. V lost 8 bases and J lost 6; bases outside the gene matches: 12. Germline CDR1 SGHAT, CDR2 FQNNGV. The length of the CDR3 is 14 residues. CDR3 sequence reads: CASRQGQQVSEAFF. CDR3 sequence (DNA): TGTGCCAGCCGCCAGGGACAGCAGGTCTCTGAAGCTTTCTTT.

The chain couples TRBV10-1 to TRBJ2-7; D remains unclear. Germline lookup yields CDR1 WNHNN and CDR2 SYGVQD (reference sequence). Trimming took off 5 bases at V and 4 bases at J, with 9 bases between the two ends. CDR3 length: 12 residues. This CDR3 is CASSSSLYEQYF. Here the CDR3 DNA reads TGCGCCAGCAGTTCCTCGCTTTACGAGCAGTACTTC.

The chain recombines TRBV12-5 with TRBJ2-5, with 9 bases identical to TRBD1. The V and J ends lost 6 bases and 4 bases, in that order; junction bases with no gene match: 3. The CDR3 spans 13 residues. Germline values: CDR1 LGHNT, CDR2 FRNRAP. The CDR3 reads CASGQGALETQYF. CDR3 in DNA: TGTGCTAGTGGACAGGGGGCTCTAGAGACCCAGTACTTC.

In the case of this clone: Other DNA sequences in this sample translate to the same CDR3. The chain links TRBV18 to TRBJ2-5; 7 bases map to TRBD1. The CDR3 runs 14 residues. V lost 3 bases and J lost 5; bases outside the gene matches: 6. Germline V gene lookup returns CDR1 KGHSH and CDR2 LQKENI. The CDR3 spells CASSPRQGTETQYF. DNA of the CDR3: TGTGCCAGCTCACCGAGACAGGGTACGGAGACCCAGTACTTC.

Written as DNA, the CDR3 is TGTGCCAGCAGCAGGGACAGGGGATACTACGAGCAGTACTTC. It encodes CASSRDRGYYEQYF. The chain links TRBV7-2 to TRBJ2-7; 10 nucleotides line up with TRBD1. CDR3 length equals 14 residues. V gave up 5 bases and J gave up 3 bases; unmatched junction bases: 4. Germline V gene data show CDR1 as SGHTA and CDR2 as FQGNSA.

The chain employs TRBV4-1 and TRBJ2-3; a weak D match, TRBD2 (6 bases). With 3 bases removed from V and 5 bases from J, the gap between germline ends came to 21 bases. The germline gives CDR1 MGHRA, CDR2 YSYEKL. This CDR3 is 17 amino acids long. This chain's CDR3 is CASSHIGVTGGGDTQYF. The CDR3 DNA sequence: TGCGCCAGCAGCCACATCGGTGTGACCGGGGGTGGAGATACGCAGTATTTT.

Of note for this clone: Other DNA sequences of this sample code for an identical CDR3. The chain's CDR3 is CASSVGGSYEQYF. CDR3 coding DNA: TGTGCCAGTAGTGTCGGAGGGTCCTACGAGCAGTACTTC. The genes are TRBV19 and TRBJ2-7; TRBD2 might be the D (6 bases). V was clipped by 5 bases and J by 1 base, with 9 bases between them. From germline, CDR1 is LNHDA and CDR2 SQIVND (reference sequence). CDR3 length equals 13 residues.

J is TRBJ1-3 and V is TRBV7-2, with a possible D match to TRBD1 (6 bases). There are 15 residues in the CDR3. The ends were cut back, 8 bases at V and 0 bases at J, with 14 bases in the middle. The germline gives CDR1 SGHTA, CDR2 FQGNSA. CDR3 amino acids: CASGRGGPSGNTIYF. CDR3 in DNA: TGTGCCAGCGGCCGCGGGGGGCCCTCTGGAAACACCATATATTTT.

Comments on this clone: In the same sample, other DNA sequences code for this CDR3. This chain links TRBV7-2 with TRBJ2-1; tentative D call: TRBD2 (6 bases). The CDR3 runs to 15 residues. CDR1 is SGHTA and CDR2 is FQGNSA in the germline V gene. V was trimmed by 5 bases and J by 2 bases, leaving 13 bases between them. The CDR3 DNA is TGTGCCAGCAGCCTTAGCGGTACCCCCTACAATGAGCAGTTCTTC. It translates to CASSLSGTPYNEQFF.

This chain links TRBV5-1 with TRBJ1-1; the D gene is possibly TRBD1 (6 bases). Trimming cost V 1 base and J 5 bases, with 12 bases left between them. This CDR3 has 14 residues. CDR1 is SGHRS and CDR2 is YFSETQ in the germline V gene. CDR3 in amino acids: CASSLLGGQTEAFF. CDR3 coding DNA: TGCGCCAGCAGCTTGCTGGGGGGGCAGACTGAAGCTTTCTTT.

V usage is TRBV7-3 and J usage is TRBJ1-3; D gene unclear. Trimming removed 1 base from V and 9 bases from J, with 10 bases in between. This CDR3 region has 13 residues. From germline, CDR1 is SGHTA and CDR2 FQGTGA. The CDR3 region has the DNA TGTGCCAGCAGCTTAAACAGCGGGAGCACCATATATTTT. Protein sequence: CASSLNSGSTIYF. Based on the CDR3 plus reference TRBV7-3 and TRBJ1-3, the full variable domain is GAGVSQTPSNKVTEKGKYVELRCDPISGHTALYWYRQSLGQGPEFLIYFQGTGAADDSGLPNDRFFAVRPEGSVSTLKIQRTERGDSAVYLCASSLNSGSTIYFGEGSWLTVV.